The 30 T cell receptor beta chains listed next were all sequenced from one sample in a study of T-cell reconstitution after alpha-beta-depleted transplantation in children. Unique molecular identifiers tagged the TCRbeta library. MiXCR was run by TCRdb on the PCR reads, yielding one entry per CDR3 protein. The sample has 200,000 to 250,000 distinct CDR3 sequences; around 7.7% are singletons. Sequenced here: PBMCs, mostly from graft donor cells, sampled 360 days after TCRalphabeta/CD19-depleted stem cell transplant. These receptors were obtained from a male patient between 2 and 10 years old who had a stem cell transplant for acute myeloid leukemia, so the T cells may come from the graft donor.

Ten or more counts support this clonotype. This chain joins TRBV5-1 and TRBJ2-1; D gene ambiguous. Germline values: CDR1 SGHRS, CDR2 YFSETQ. Trimming pared 1 base from V and 0 bases from J, leaving 14 bases between. The CDR3 is 17 residues long. The CDR3 DNA reads TGCGCCAGCAGCTTGTCTCGTTCGGTTTCCTCCTACAATGAGCAGTTCTTC. As protein: CASSLSRSVSSYNEQFF.

This clonotype occurred many times. V gene TRBV7-2 combines with J gene TRBJ2-3; D is unresolved. V shed 3 bases and J shed 3 bases, with 7 bases lying between them. This CDR3 contains 13 residues. Germline values: CDR1 SGHTA, CDR2 FQGNSA. The CDR3 DNA follows: TGTGCCAGCAGCTTTGGTCTGACAGATACGCAGTATTTT. It encodes CASSFGLTDTQYF.

This clonotype was counted at least ten times. This sequence joins TRBV5-1 and TRBJ2-2; no clear D. The V and J ends lost 4 bases and 6 bases respectively, with 10 bases between them. Per germline, CDR1 SGHRS and CDR2 YFSETQ. The CDR3 has 13 residues. CDR3 in DNA: TGCGCCAGCAGCGAACGGGTCGCCGGGGAGCTGTTTTTT. Its protein product is CASSERVAGELFF.

At least ten counts were recorded for this clonotype. The chain uses TRBV7-8 and TRBJ2-3, with D tentatively TRBD1 (6 bases). The V gene's germline CDR1 is SGHVS and CDR2 FQNEAQ. The length of the CDR3 is 14 residues. The germline V and J ends were trimmed by 6 bases and 1 base, with 11 bases remaining between them. CDR3 loop: CASRDRQGTDTQYF. The CDR3, as DNA: TGTGCCAGCAGGGATCGACAGGGCACAGATACGCAGTATTTT.

The table lists this clonotype with many counts. The genes are TRBV18 and TRBJ2-7; 12 bases match TRBD2. The CDR3 is 14 residues long. The germline CDR1 and CDR2 sequences are KGHSH and LQKENI. V lost 3 bases and J lost 5; bases outside the gene matches: 2. CDR3 in amino acids: CASSPGLAGNEQYV. The DNA of the CDR3 is TGTGCCAGCTCACCGGGACTAGCGGGCAACGAGCAGTACGTC.

This clonotype has at least ten counts. Here the CDR3 DNA reads TGTGCCAGCAGCGCGGACAGCGAGAGAGGCTACACCTTC. Protein: CASSADSERGYTF. This chain connects TRBV12-3 or TRBV12-4 to TRBJ1-2; tentatively, D is TRBD1 (6 bases). V gave up 6 bases and J gave up 8 bases, with 16 bases separating them. The CDR3 has 13 residues.

This clonotype was picked up a small number of times. This chain uses TRBV2 with TRBJ2-1, with TRBD2 matching 9 bases. With V trimmed by 10 bases and J by 13 bases, 2 bases remained unmatched. This CDR3 is 9 amino acids long. Germline CDR1 is SNHLY and CDR2 is FYNNEI. Here the CDR3 reads CATLAGQFF. The CDR3 DNA follows: TGTGCCACCCTAGCGGGACAGTTCTTC.

The table lists this clonotype with a few counts. The V gene is TRBV12-3 or TRBV12-4, the J gene TRBJ1-2; D not certain. This CDR3 contains 13 residues. V gave up 3 bases and J gave up 4 bases, with 9 bases separating them. CDR3 residues: CASSFGVAYGYTF. The CDR3 DNA follows: TGTGCCAGCAGTTTCGGGGTAGCCTATGGCTACACCTTC.

There are a few counts of this clonotype. The J gene is TRBJ2-1, the V gene TRBV3-1; 8 nucleotides align to TRBD1. Germline lookup yields CDR1 LGHDT and CDR2 YNNKEL (reference sequence). CDR3 length: 14 amino acids. J lost 7 bases, V lost 1 base, and 3 bases had no gene match. CDR3 sequence reads: CASSQGTGLNEQFF. CDR3 sequence (DNA): TGTGCCAGCAGCCAAGGGACAGGGCTGAATGAGCAGTTCTTC.

This clonotype came up a few times. V gene TRBV5-1 combines with J gene TRBJ2-7; 7 bases are a match to TRBD1. The junction had 6 bases not matched to a gene; V was cut back by 4 bases and J by 5 bases. The CDR3 runs to 13 residues. The germline V gene has CDR1 SGHRS and CDR2 YFSETQ. The CDR3 protein is CASSVTGVDEQYV. CDR3 in DNA: TGCGCCAGCAGCGTAACAGGGGTGGACGAGCAGTACGTC.

The genes are TRBV12-3 or TRBV12-4 and TRBJ2-3; D unclear. V lost 6 bases and J 6 bases, leaving 10 bases between the germline ends. The CDR3 is made up of 12 amino acids. CDR3 amino acids: CASRNPPDTQYF. In DNA, the CDR3 is TGTGCCAGCAGAAATCCGCCGGATACGCAGTATTTT.

This clonotype was counted only a few times. V usage is TRBV20-1 and J usage is TRBJ2-1; tentative D call: TRBD1 (6 bases). The V end was cut by 2 bases, the J end by 1 base, with 9 bases between. Looked up from germline, CDR1 is DFQATT and CDR2 is SNEGSKA (reference sequence). CDR3 length: 14 amino acids. The CDR3 here is CSARRGTSYNEQFF. CDR3 bases: TGCAGTGCTAGAAGGGGGACATCCTACAATGAGCAGTTCTTC.

This clonotype has at least ten counts. The gene calls are TRBV20-1 and TRBJ1-4; D is perhaps TRBD1 (6 bases). Germline V gene sequence: CDR1 DFQATT, CDR2 SNEGSKA (reference sequence). This CDR3 has 15 amino acids. The ends were cut back, 4 bases at V and 0 bases at J, with 12 bases in the middle. The CDR3 DNA follows: TGCAGTGCTACAAAGGACAGTGCAACTAATGAAAAACTGTTTTTT. This gives the protein CSATKDSATNEKLFF.

This clonotype was observed at least ten times. The chain is built from TRBV4-1 and TRBJ2-5; D gene uncertain. Germline CDR1 reads MGHRA; CDR2 reads YSYEKL. CDR3 size: 13 residues. The V and J ends lost 1 base and 2 bases respectively, with 5 bases between them. The CDR3 reads CASSQGQQETQYF. CDR3 bases: TGCGCCAGCAGCCAAGGGCAGCAAGAGACCCAGTACTTC.

This clonotype has a count of ten or more. J is TRBJ1-2 and V is TRBV29-1, with a weak D call TRBD1 (6 bases). Per the germline V gene, CDR1 is SQVTM and CDR2 is ANQGSEA. The CDR3 length is 12 residues. V was cut by 4 bases and J by 6 bases, with 12 bases left in between. The chain's CDR3 is CSVGPRGHGYTF. CDR3 coding DNA: TGCAGCGTTGGACCCCGGGGGCATGGCTACACCTTC.

The chain joins TRBV7-9 to TRBJ2-1; D possibly corresponds to TRBD1 (5 bases). The CDR3 runs 15 residues. Germline lookup yields CDR1 SEHNR and CDR2 FQNEAQ (reference sequence). Trimming left V 7 bases short and J 2 bases short, with 15 bases between. CDR3 loop: CASTESKGTYNEQFF. CDR3 nucleotides: TGTGCCAGCACTGAGTCTAAGGGGACCTACAATGAGCAGTTCTTC.

This clonotype has more than one count but fewer than ten. J is TRBJ2-3 and V is TRBV5-1; D gene ambiguous. V was pared by 7 bases and J by 0 bases, with 9 bases between. The CDR3 totals 13 residues. CDR1 SGHRS and CDR2 YFSETQ come from the germline V gene. The CDR3 is CASAVPSTDTQYF. CDR3 in DNA: TGCGCCAGCGCGGTCCCTAGCACAGATACGCAGTATTTT.

This clonotype came up many times. The chain employs TRBV7-9 and TRBJ2-1; D is ambiguous. Per the germline V gene, CDR1 is SEHNR and CDR2 is FQNEAQ (reference sequence). CDR3 length: 15 residues. V dropped 7 bases and J dropped 5 bases, with 18 bases sitting between them. CDR3 coding DNA: TGTGCCAGCACCCTAAGGTATCGACTTAACAATGAGCAGTTCTTC. The encoded protein is CASTLRYRLNNEQFF.

This clonotype was picked up many times. The V call is TRBV7-9, the J call TRBJ2-3; 9 bases match TRBD1. Germline CDR1 and CDR2: SEHNR and FQNEAQ (reference sequence). V dropped 6 bases and J dropped 3; count of bases not matched to a gene: 4. This CDR3 is 14 amino acids long. This CDR3 is CASRPQGATDTQYF. DNA for the CDR3: TGTGCCAGCAGGCCACAGGGGGCGACAGATACGCAGTATTTT.

The DNA of the CDR3 is TGTGCCAGCAGTTACCCACTCGACAGCTTGAACACTGAAGCTTTCTTT. Amino acid sequence: CASSYPLDSLNTEAFF. This sequence joins TRBV6-2 or TRBV6-3 and TRBJ1-1; a possible D gene is TRBD1 (5 bases). Germline V lookup: CDR1 MNHEY, CDR2 SVGEGT. V dropped 2 bases and J dropped 0 bases, with 13 bases sitting between them. This CDR3 has 16 residues.

Many counts were recorded for this clonotype. This rearrangement joins TRBV15 to TRBJ2-3, with unresolved D. Germline CDR1 reads LNHNV; CDR2 reads YYDKDF (reference sequence). Trimming cost V 2 bases and J 4 bases, with 7 bases left between them. The CDR3 sequence is 13 residues long. CDR3 bases: TGTGCCACCAGCAGACATCGCTCAGATACGCAGTATTTT. Translated, it gives CATSRHRSDTQYF.

This clonotype was picked up many times. CDR3 nucleotide sequence: TGTGCCAGCAGTTTATTGGCAGGGAGCCTGCCATTAAATACGCAGTATTTT. Its protein is CASSLLAGSLPLNTQYF. The rearrangement joins TRBV27 to TRBJ2-3; D possibly matches TRBD1 or TRBD2 (5 bases each). Germline V gene lookup returns CDR1 MNHEY and CDR2 SMNVEV (reference sequence). This CDR3 region has 17 residues. The ends were cut back, 1 base at V and 7 bases at J, with 21 bases in the middle.

This clonotype was detected many times. This chain connects TRBV7-9 to TRBJ2-7, with 9 bases that match TRBD2. Germline CDR1 SEHNR, CDR2 FQNEAQ (reference sequence). V lost 1 base, J lost 5 bases, and 3 bases stayed unmatched. The CDR3 has 14 amino acids. The CDR3 DNA reads as TGTGCCAGCAGCTTAGGGGGACTAGCTAACGAGCAGTACGTC. It codes for CASSLGGLANEQYV.

This clonotype was detected ten times or more. The rearrangement uses TRBV20-1 and TRBJ1-5; 7 nucleotides agree with TRBD1. This CDR3 is built from 15 residues. Trimming removed 6 bases from V and 6 bases from J; junction bases left unmatched: 14. Germline V gene data show CDR1 as DFQATT and CDR2 as SNEGSKA (reference sequence). In DNA, the CDR3 is TGCAGTGCCCTTTCCACACAGGGGATAGGTCAGCCCCAGCATTTT. Protein: CSALSTQGIGQPQHF.

A few counts support this clonotype. V and J are TRBV7-6 and TRBJ2-1, with D tentatively TRBD2 (6 bases). Germline CDR1 and CDR2: SGHVS and FNYEAQ. This CDR3 region has 17 residues. V shed 1 base and J shed 7 bases, with 20 bases lying between them. The chain's CDR3 is CASSLVFSVGSTNEQFF. In DNA, the CDR3 is TGTGCCAGCAGCTTAGTTTTTAGTGTCGGGAGTACGAATGAGCAGTTCTTC.

This clonotype was seen at least ten times. The V and J genes are TRBV3-1 and TRBJ2-5; no clear D gene. V lost 2 bases and J lost 0, with 7 bases in between. This CDR3 contains 14 residues. CDR1 and CDR2 from the germline V gene are LGHDT and YNNKEL (reference sequence). CDR3 loop: CASSQHRDQETQYF. In DNA, the CDR3 is TGTGCCAGCAGCCAACACCGGGACCAAGAGACCCAGTACTTC.

This chain links TRBV24-1 with TRBJ2-1; 9 nucleotides align to TRBD2. The germline V gene encodes CDR1 KGHDR and CDR2 SFDVKD. The CDR3 is 18 residues long. With V trimmed by 4 bases and J by 8 bases, 17 bases remained unmatched. CDR3 region: CATSDSHLTSGTGHEQFF. CDR3 DNA: TGTGCCACCAGTGACTCGCACCTGACTAGCGGAACCGGACATGAGCAGTTCTTC.

Remarks on this clonotype: The conserved closing phenylalanine or tryptophan is absent in this CDR3, likely reflecting a read error. The chain uses TRBV4-2 and TRBJ2-7; TRBD1 might be the D (5 bases). Trimming removed 4 bases at V and 5 bases at J, with 15 bases between. Germline CDR1 LGHNA, CDR2 YNFKEQ. There are 14 residues in the CDR3. CDR3 sequence (DNA): TGTGCCAGCAGCCGACAGCAACTAAACCACGAGCAGTACTCC. Protein: CASSRQQLNHEQYS.

This clonotype was detected many times. The chain combines TRBV12-3 or TRBV12-4 with TRBJ2-1; 8 nucleotides agree with TRBD1. CDR3 length equals 17 residues. The V gene end was trimmed by 7 bases and the J gene end by 3 bases; junction bases not matched to a gene: 14. The CDR3 here is CASTFSRTGTGYNEQFF. As DNA, the CDR3 is TGTGCCAGCACCTTTTCAAGAACCGGGACAGGCTACAATGAGCAGTTCTTC.

This clonotype was seen at least ten times. V and J are TRBV18 and TRBJ2-7; 13 nucleotides align to TRBD2. The CDR3 contains 15 residues. Germline CDR1 reads KGHSH; CDR2 reads LQKENI. Germline trimming cut 4 bases from V and 3 bases from J; bases unmatched to any gene: 3. This CDR3 reads CASSLGTSGIYEQYF. The CDR3 DNA reads TGTGCCAGCTCACTGGGGACTAGCGGGATCTACGAGCAGTACTTC.